These 11 T cell receptor beta chains originate from one sample sequenced in a study of cytomegalovirus exposure and HLA in healthy donors. Primers included in the PCR were 60 Vbeta and 13 Jbeta primers. Here immunoSEQ multiplex PCR was the method, and the copy in TCRdb shows in-frame clones only, minus some. The sample comprises roughly 50,000 clones, about 69% of which are singletons, and roughly 7.1% rests with the top ten. Source material: PBMCs. The receptors were sampled from a man between 25 and 39 years old in good health and CMV-seropositive.

This rearrangement joins TRBV18 to TRBJ1-1; D gene unclear. Trimming took off 2 bases at V and 0 bases at J, with 10 bases between the two ends. Germline V gene data show CDR1 as KGHSH and CDR2 as LQKENI. CDR3 length: 15 amino acids. CDR3 in DNA: TGTGCCAGCTCACCAGAGGCCGGGATGAACACTGAAGCTTTCTTT. This translates into CASSPEAGMNTEAFF.

The chain carries TRBV11-2 and TRBJ2-1; D possibly corresponds to TRBD2 (6 bases). CDR1 is SGHAT, CDR2 FQNNGV, per germline. The CDR3 is 14 amino acids. V lost 7 bases, J lost 9 bases, and 19 bases lay in between. CDR3 protein: CASTYWDLTSEQFF. For the CDR3, the DNA is TGTGCCAGCACCTACTGGGACTTAACCAGTGAGCAGTTCTTC.

This clone appeared once. The rearrangement uses TRBV11-2 and TRBJ2-7, with 7 bases matching TRBD1. Trimming at V came to 5 bases and at J to 3 bases, leaving 7 bases not matched to a gene. This CDR3 has 14 amino acids. Germline V CDR1 and CDR2: SGHAT, FQNNGV. In nucleotides, the CDR3 is TGTGCCAGCAGCGCGACCGGGACAGTCTACGAGCAGTACTTC. This translates into CASSATGTVYEQYF. The whole variable domain, filled in from reference TRBV11-2 and TRBJ2-7, reads EAGVAQSPRYKIIEKRQSVAFWCNPISGHATLYWYQQILGQGPKLLIQFQNNGVVDDSQLPKDRFSAERLKGVDSTLKIQPAKLEDSAVYLCASSATGTVYEQYFGPGTRLTVT.

V gene TRBV10-3 combines with J gene TRBJ2-7, with D possibly TRBD1 on 5 matching bases. V lost 7 bases, J lost 0 bases, and 16 bases lay in between. There are 15 residues in the CDR3. Germline V gene sequence: CDR1 ENHRY, CDR2 SYGVKD. As DNA, the CDR3 is TGTGCCATCACCACCTCCCAGGGCAGCTCCTACGAGCAGTACTTC. Translation: CAITTSQGSSYEQYF.

In this sample, this clone turned up once. This chain uses TRBV11-3 with TRBJ1-1, with 7 bases identical to TRBD1. This CDR3 comprises 13 residues. J was trimmed by 4 bases and V by 3 bases; bases with no gene match: 2. The germline CDR1 and CDR2 sequences are SGHNT and YENEEA. The CDR3 nucleotides read TGTGCCAGCAGCTTCGCAGGGGGCACTGAAGCTTTCTTT. Translating gives CASSFAGGTEAFF.

This sequence joins TRBV19 and TRBJ1-5; D is ambiguous. The V end was cut by 2 bases, the J end by 1 base, with 6 bases between. The CDR3 loop spans 14 amino acids. Germline V gene sequence: CDR1 LNHDA, CDR2 SQIVND (reference sequence). CDR3 DNA: TGTGCCAGTAGTATATCACGGAGCAATCAGCCCCAGCATTTT. Translated, it gives CASSISRSNQPQHF.

As DNA, the CDR3 is TGTGCCAGCAGCTTGGTACCTAGCACTGAAGCTTTCTTT. This translates into CASSLVPSTEAFF. The chain has TRBV5-6 and TRBJ1-1, with D uncertain. This CDR3 region has 13 residues. V lost 0 bases, J lost 4 bases, and 7 bases lay in between. In germline, CDR1 is SGHDT, CDR2 YYEEEE.

The chain links TRBV9 to TRBJ1-1; the match to TRBD1 covers 7 bases. Losses at the gene ends were 3 bases for V and 2 bases for J; bases not matched to a gene: 7. Germline CDR1 and CDR2: SGDLS and YYNGEE. This CDR3 contains 15 residues. The CDR3 sequence is CASSAQGIPNTEAFF. CDR3 sequence (DNA): TGTGCCAGCAGCGCACAGGGGATACCAAACACTGAAGCTTTCTTT.

The V gene is TRBV6-4, the J gene TRBJ1-1; D not resolved. V was cut by 0 bases and J by 2 bases, with 4 bases left in between. CDR1 is MRHNA and CDR2 is SNTAGT in the germline V gene. This CDR3 has 13 amino acids. CDR3 loop: CASSDSVNTEAFF. For the CDR3, the DNA is TGTGCCAGCAGTGACTCCGTTAACACTGAAGCTTTCTTT.

The gene calls are TRBV28 and TRBJ2-3; the D gene is possibly TRBD2 (6 bases). Trimming removed 5 bases from V and 1 base from J, with 13 bases in between. CDR1 is MDHEN, CDR2 SYDVKM, per germline. This CDR3 is 15 amino acids long. CDR3 coding DNA: TGTGCCAGCAGTCCCGCCGGGGAGGGCACAGATACGCAGTATTTT. It codes for CASSPAGEGTDTQYF.

The V gene is TRBV20-1, the J gene TRBJ1-1; D unresolved. CDR1 is DFQATT and CDR2 is SNEGSKA in the germline V gene (reference sequence). The CDR3 is 10 amino acids. The ends were cut back, 2 bases at V and 5 bases at J, with 3 bases in the middle. CDR3 DNA: TGCAGTGCTAGACCGACTGAAGCTTTCTTT. Its translation is CSARPTEAFF.